The next 12 T cell receptor beta chains were all read from a single sample in a study of shared clonotypes between healthy human individuals. The assay was immunoSEQ multiplex PCR, and TCRdb's table has in-frame clones only and misses some. The data show more than 2,000,000 clones, 90% to 95% seen once. Sequenced sample: naive CD4+ T cells sorted from blood. Subset in this sample: CD45RA+ positively selected. Receptors originate from a young man in good health.

The chain employs TRBV5-6 and TRBJ2-6, with D possibly being TRBD1 or TRBD2 (5 bases each). The V gene's germline CDR1 is SGHDT and CDR2 YYEEEE. The CDR3 extends over 17 amino acids. V was clipped by 0 bases and J by 7 bases, with 17 bases between them. Written as DNA, the CDR3 is TGTGCCAGCAGCTTGGGTGGGACGAAACGCGGAGCCAACGTCCTGACTTTC. This codes for CASSLGGTKRGANVLTF.

V is TRBV27 and J is TRBJ1-2; TRBD1 agrees at 9 bases. This CDR3 is built from 17 residues. The junction had 12 bases not matched to a gene; V was cut back by 2 bases and J by 5 bases. Germline V CDR1 and CDR2: MNHEY, SMNVEV (reference sequence). The DNA for the CDR3 is TGTGCCAGCAGTTTAGCCGGGACAGGGAGGGTTAGGTATGGCTACACCTTC. This encodes CASSLAGTGRVRYGYTF.

The CDR3: CASSVGTSGNYNEQFF. The CDR3 bases are TGTGCCAGCAGCGTGGGGACTAGCGGGAATTACAATGAGCAGTTCTTC. J is TRBJ2-1 and V is TRBV11-2, with 13 nucleotides matching TRBD2. CDR1 and CDR2 (germline): SGHAT, FQNNGV. After removal of 5 bases from V and 4 bases from J, the junction contained 5 bases not matched to a gene. The CDR3 loop spans 16 amino acids. Using reference TRBV11-2 and TRBJ2-1 for the parts outside the CDR3, the full variable domain is EAGVAQSPRYKIIEKRQSVAFWCNPISGHATLYWYQQILGQGPKLLIQFQNNGVVDDSQLPKDRFSAERLKGVDSTLKIQPAKLEDSAVYLCASSVGTSGNYNEQFFGPGTRLTVL.

This clone was counted a single time. The sample holds other DNA sequences that translate to the same CDR3. The chain has TRBV6-5 and TRBJ2-1, with a weak D call TRBD1 (6 bases). CDR1 MNHEY and CDR2 SVGAGI come from the germline V gene. Trimming took off 6 bases at V and 9 bases at J, with 9 bases between the two ends. There are 11 residues in the CDR3. CDR3 coding DNA: TGTGCCAGCAGCCGAGGGGGTGAGCAGTTCTTC. Its protein product is CASSRGGEQFF.

This clone was observed once. Different DNA sequences within this sample yield the same CDR3. This rearrangement joins TRBV15 to TRBJ2-1; no firm D call. Germline CDR1 and CDR2: LNHNV and YYDKDF (reference sequence). V lost 0 bases to trimming and J lost 7 bases, with 4 bases between them. The CDR3 is 12 residues long. CDR3 coding DNA: TGTGCCACCAGCAGAGAAGGAAATGAGCAGTTCTTC. This sequence encodes CATSREGNEQFF.

This clone was counted once. J is TRBJ1-3 and V is TRBV5-1, with no clear D. The CDR3 sequence is 14 residues long. In germline, CDR1 is SGHRS, CDR2 YFSETQ. V was cut by 5 bases and J by 3 bases, with 12 bases left in between. The CDR3 DNA reads as TGCGCCAGCAGGGAGGGTGTTTTTGGAAACACCATATATTTT. It specifies CASREGVFGNTIYF. The complete variable domain, with remaining parts taken from reference TRBV5-1 and TRBJ1-3, reads KAGVTQTPRYLIKTRGQQVTLSCSPISGHRSVSWYQQTPGQGLQFLFEYFSETQRNKGNFPGRFSGRQFSNSRSEMNVSTLELGDSALYLCASREGVFGNTIYFGEGSWLTVV.

The chain combines TRBV11-1 with TRBJ2-7; TRBD1 is a possible D gene (6 bases). This CDR3 spans 14 amino acids. V was pared by 7 bases and J by 3 bases, with 16 bases between. Germline values: CDR1 SGHAT, CDR2 FQDESV (reference sequence). The CDR3 spells CASTPGATLYEQYF. CDR3 DNA sequence: TGTGCCAGCACTCCAGGGGCCACACTCTACGAGCAGTACTTC.

The rearrangement links TRBV4-3 to TRBJ1-2; perhaps TRBD1 as D (6 bases). The CDR3 length is 15 residues. V lost 0 bases and J 8 bases, leaving 16 bases between the germline ends. Germline lookup yields CDR1 LGHNA and CDR2 YSLEER. In DNA form, the CDR3 reads TGCGCCAGCAGCCAAGAATCGGTGGTTGGGGGCGGCTACACCTTC. Translated, it gives CASSQESVVGGGYTF.

The rearrangement links TRBV29-1 to TRBJ2-2; no clear D. The CDR3 covers 11 residues. The V end was cut by 6 bases, the J end by 2 bases, with 4 bases between. CDR1 SQVTM and CDR2 ANQGSEA come from the germline V gene. Here the CDR3 reads CSVVNTGELFF. In DNA form, the CDR3 reads TGCAGCGTCGTAAACACCGGGGAGCTGTTTTTT.

CDR3 loop: CASSVDHEAGGYTF. DNA of the CDR3: TGTGCCAGCAGCGTAGACCACGAGGCGGGCGGCTACACCTTC. The chain employs TRBV9 and TRBJ1-2; D is ambiguous. V was cut by 0 bases and J by 8 bases, with 14 bases left in between. Germline V lookup: CDR1 SGDLS, CDR2 YYNGEE. The CDR3 has 14 amino acids.

The chain uses TRBV7-2 and TRBJ2-7; D is unclear. The CDR3 sequence is 15 residues long. Trimming stripped 2 bases from V and 2 bases from J, with 13 bases between. CDR1 SGHTA and CDR2 FQGNSA come from the germline V gene. In DNA form, the CDR3 reads TGTGCCAGCAGCTTAACCCCCGGATCCCCCTACGAGCAGTACTTC. This translates into CASSLTPGSPYEQYF.

V is TRBV6-5 and J is TRBJ1-2, with D uncertain. CDR1 MNHEY and CDR2 SVGAGI come from the germline V gene. The CDR3 covers 13 residues. V lost 2 bases, J lost 3 bases, and 7 bases lay in between. CDR3 region: CASSYEEDYGYTF. The DNA for the CDR3 is TGTGCCAGCAGTTACGAGGAAGACTATGGCTACACCTTC.